A selection of T cell receptor beta chains follows, all from one sample in a study of human T cells and chemical hapten exposure. TCRdb ran MiXCR on the RACE reads and lists one entry per CDR3 protein. The sample carries roughly 360,000 distinct CDR3 sequences, approximately 5.1% recorded once. Source: whole blood, taken in connection with sensitization to the hapten diphenylcyclopropenone (DPC). The receptors originated from a woman aged 45-65 years with alopecia areata. Some clones in this sample may be carry-over from other donors' samples. CDR3s include the opening cysteine and the closing phenylalanine or tryptophan.

CDR3: CASSSFPRTGFPEAFF; V: TRBV7-8; J: TRBJ1-1
CDR3: CAISESGSDTQYF; V: TRBV10-3; J: TRBJ2-3
CDR3: CASSHRQGAAYGYTF; V: TRBV7-8; J: TRBJ1-2
CDR3: CASSELAPETQYF; V: TRBV10-2; J: TRBJ2-5
CDR3: CASSLSRGQGTNEKLFF; V: TRBV7-2; J: TRBJ1-4
CDR3: CASSGTRLWPQHF; V: TRBV12-3/TRBV12-4; J: TRBJ1-5
CDR3: CASSQIAEPETQYF; V: TRBV7-9; J: TRBJ2-5
CDR3: CASSQDFGRMNTEAFF; V: TRBV4-2; J: TRBJ1-1
CDR3: CASGPQGANYGYTF; V: TRBV12-5; J: TRBJ1-2
CDR3: CASSGGHPTVLTF; V: TRBV27; J: TRBJ2-6
CDR3: CASSPDYLPTDTQYF; V: TRBV3-1; J: TRBJ2-3
CDR3: CASRRSYSNQPQHF; V: TRBV28; J: TRBJ1-5
CDR3: CASSYQDRHSTEAFF; V: TRBV6-2/TRBV6-3; J: TRBJ1-1
CDR3: CASSQQLAGTGELFF; V: TRBV3-1; J: TRBJ2-2
CDR3: CASSPPAPGTEAFF; V: TRBV5-1; J: TRBJ1-1
CDR3: CASGGQYNSPLHF; V: TRBV12-3/TRBV12-4; J: TRBJ1-6